This T cell receptor (beta chain) was captured by sequencing in a study of CD8 T cells in Susac syndrome. Study-level background: Patients with Susac syndrome had blood drawn and were at that point therapy-naive, on corticosteroids, or on intravenous immunoglobulin alone. Study-level results: In its TCR sequencing and HLA analysis, the study acknowledged that the number of individuals was relatively small.

As concerns this clonotype: What it binds is not known.

Random hexamers were used to reverse transcribe about 0.45 to 1 ug of RNA. Multiplex immunoSEQ PCR targeted 54 Vbeta and 13 Jbeta TCR beta segments. MiXCR was run by TCRdb on the immunoSEQ multiplex PCR reads, yielding one entry per CDR3 protein. The sample lists just over 150,000 distinct CDR3 sequences, approximately 95% seen once, with roughly 0.15% in the top ten. This CDR3 region has 16 residues. CDR1 and CDR2 (germline): SNHLY, FYNNEI. The V gene lost 2 bases and the J gene lost 4 bases, with 17 bases spanning the gap. This chain links TRBV2 with TRBJ2-5; a possible D gene is TRBD2 (6 bases). Specimen: CD4+ T cells from PBMCs. This sequence originates from a human donor with Susac syndrome. The CDR3 nucleotides are TGTGCCAGCAGTGAACGAACGGCTGCCGGGAGAGAGACCCAGTACTTC. Translated, it gives CASSERTAAGRETQYF.